The 17 T cell receptor beta chains below were found in one sample sequenced in a study of cytomegalovirus exposure and HLA in healthy donors. With 60 Vbeta and 13 Jbeta primers, the PCR was carried out. Profiled with immunoSEQ multiplex PCR; TCRdb holds only in-frame clones, not every one. The sample data list under 95,000 clones. Source material: PBMCs. Every receptor here comes from a middle-aged man in good health and CMV-seronegative.

The V and J genes are TRBV7-9 and TRBJ1-6; 7 bases map to TRBD1. J was trimmed by 9 bases and V by 2 bases; bases with no gene match: 4. Looked up from germline, CDR1 is SEHNR and CDR2 is FQNEAQ (reference sequence). CDR3 size: 14 residues. Here the CDR3 reads CASSLTTGRSPLHF. CDR3 DNA sequence: TGTGCCAGCAGCTTAACGACAGGGCGTTCACCCCTCCACTTT.

J is TRBJ2-1 and V is TRBV7-2; no reliable D call. Germline V gene data show CDR1 as SGHTA and CDR2 as FQGNSA. This CDR3 spans 13 amino acids. V dropped 3 bases and J dropped 3 bases, with 6 bases sitting between them. The CDR3: CASSLALYNEQFF. DNA of the CDR3: TGTGCCAGCAGCTTGGCTCTCTACAATGAGCAGTTCTTC.

The chain recombines TRBV2 with TRBJ2-5; a possible D gene is TRBD2 (6 bases). The CDR3 consists of 12 residues. From germline, CDR1 is SNHLY and CDR2 FYNNEI. Trimming stripped 5 bases from V and 5 bases from J, with 9 bases between. The DNA for the CDR3 is TGTGCCAGCAGTACGGGGAGGGAGACCCAGTACTTC. As protein: CASSTGRETQYF.

The chain combines TRBV28 with TRBJ1-6, with TRBD1 as a possible D gene (6 bases). The CDR3 is made up of 12 amino acids. Germline V lookup: CDR1 MDHEN, CDR2 SYDVKM. V lost 10 bases and J 10 bases, leaving 14 bases between the germline ends. In nucleotides, the CDR3 is TGTGCCATCAGACAGGACAGCTCACCCCTCCACTTT. It is translated as CAIRQDSSPLHF.

The rearrangement links TRBV27 to TRBJ2-7; TRBD1 might be the D (6 bases). The CDR3 sequence is 17 residues long. The germline V gene encodes CDR1 MNHEY and CDR2 SMNVEV (reference sequence). The V gene lost 5 bases and the J gene lost 9 bases, with 29 bases spanning the gap. The CDR3 spells CASSLTQTGHSAAGQYF. The CDR3 DNA is TGTGCCAGCAGTCTTACTCAGACAGGCCACTCTGCCGCTGGGCAGTACTTC.

The chain has TRBV6-5 and TRBJ1-1; 7 bases are a match to TRBD1. Trimming at V came to 6 bases and at J to 2 bases, leaving 6 bases not matched to a gene. The germline gives CDR1 MNHEY, CDR2 SVGAGI. The CDR3 runs to 14 residues. In DNA, the CDR3 is TGTGCCAGCAGGTACGGACAGGTCAACACTGAAGCTTTCTTT. Amino acid sequence: CASRYGQVNTEAFF.

This sequence joins TRBV28 and TRBJ2-3; D is unresolved. The CDR3 consists of 15 residues. V was pared by 3 bases and J by 1 base, with 11 bases between. Germline V gene sequence: CDR1 MDHEN, CDR2 SYDVKM. As DNA, the CDR3 is TGTGCCAGCAGTTTCGGCAGGTTGGGCACAGATACGCAGTATTTT. Translated: CASSFGRLGTDTQYF.

The J gene is TRBJ1-1, the V gene TRBV28; possibly TRBD1 for D (5 bases). This CDR3 has 13 amino acids. Germline CDR1 and CDR2: MDHEN and SYDVKM. Trimming stripped 2 bases from V and 11 bases from J, with 15 bases between. CDR3 sequence reads: CASSLDLAGRAFF. Written as DNA, the CDR3 is TGTGCCAGCAGTTTAGATTTGGCAGGGCGGGCTTTCTTT.

This chain joins TRBV18 and TRBJ1-1; D gene ambiguous. This CDR3 spans 16 amino acids. V was cut by 2 bases and J by 4 bases, with 17 bases left in between. From germline, CDR1 is KGHSH and CDR2 LQKENI. In DNA, the CDR3 is TGTGCCAGCTCACCAATGTCTGCAACACGGGGCACTGAAGCTTTCTTT. Translating it yields CASSPMSATRGTEAFF.

The J gene is TRBJ2-1, the V gene TRBV11-2, with 11 bases identical to TRBD1. The trim removed 6 bases at V and 7 bases at J, leaving 14 bases unmatched. CDR3 length: 17 amino acids. Germline CDR1 is SGHAT and CDR2 is FQNNGV. CDR3 in DNA: TGTGCCAGCAGTCTGAGAAGGGGGACAGGGGGTTGGAATGAGCAGTTCTTC. Translation: CASSLRRGTGGWNEQFF. The full variable domain, in which reference TRBV11-2 and TRBJ2-1 provide the parts outside the CDR3, is EAGVAQSPRYKIIEKRQSVAFWCNPISGHATLYWYQQILGQGPKLLIQFQNNGVVDDSQLPKDRFSAERLKGVDSTLKIQPAKLEDSAVYLCASSLRRGTGGWNEQFFGPGTRLTVL.

This chain connects TRBV6-5 to TRBJ1-1; D is possibly TRBD1 (6 bases). CDR1 and CDR2 from the germline V gene are MNHEY and SVGAGI. This CDR3 spans 13 amino acids. V lost 8 bases and J 2 bases, leaving 12 bases between the germline ends. The CDR3 nucleotides read TGTGCCAGCGGCACAGGGCAAAACACTGAAGCTTTCTTT. Translating it yields CASGTGQNTEAFF.

This chain connects TRBV4-1 to TRBJ2-1, with 15 positions matching TRBD2. Germline CDR1 reads MGHRA; CDR2 reads YSYEKL. The CDR3 extends over 17 amino acids. V lost 4 bases to trimming and J lost 9 bases; unmatched junction nucleotides: 10. The CDR3: CASSPRTSGGAGPEQFF. CDR3 nucleotide sequence: TGCGCCAGCAGCCCGAGGACTAGCGGGGGGGCGGGGCCTGAGCAGTTCTTC.

The V gene is TRBV6-1, the J gene TRBJ1-6; D may be TRBD1 (5 bases). Trimming shortened V by 0 bases and J by 4 bases, and 7 bases separated the two germline ends. The germline V gene has CDR1 MNHNS and CDR2 SASEGT. The CDR3 sequence is 15 residues long. The CDR3 nucleotides are TGTGCCAGCAGTGAAGCGACAGCGTATAATTCACCCCTCCACTTT. It is translated as CASSEATAYNSPLHF.

This chain joins TRBV29-1 and TRBJ1-1; 10 nucleotides agree with TRBD1. The CDR3 is 13 amino acids. CDR1 is SQVTM, CDR2 ANQGSEA, per germline. After removal of 7 bases from V and 6 bases from J, the junction contained 8 bases not matched to a gene. Here the CDR3 reads CSGRDRGLSEAFF. CDR3 coding DNA: TGCAGCGGCCGGGACAGGGGTTTGTCTGAAGCTTTCTTT.

This chain joins TRBV5-8 and TRBJ1-4; 7 bases agree with TRBD1. This CDR3 contains 15 residues. Germline-derived CDR1 and CDR2 are SGHTS and YDEGEE. V dropped 4 bases and J dropped 8; count of bases not matched to a gene: 11. The CDR3 DNA is TGTGCCAGCAGCCCAGGGGGGCTCGTCATAGAAAAACTGTTTTTT. It yields the protein CASSPGGLVIEKLFF.

Comment on this clone: Mismatch with germline at one junction end may stem from a read error. The V gene is TRBV5-1, the J gene TRBJ1-6; 9 bases are a match to TRBD1. CDR3 length: 14 residues. Germline CDR1 and CDR2: SGHRS and YFSETQ. The CDR3 DNA sequence: TGCGCCAGCAGCTCCGGGACAGGGAATTCACCCCTCCCCTTT. Translated, it gives CASSSGTGNSPLPF.

The chain is built from TRBV2 and TRBJ1-1; D may be TRBD1 (5 bases). Germline CDR1 and CDR2: SNHLY and FYNNEI. This CDR3 spans 14 amino acids. Trimming shortened V by 5 bases and J by 6 bases, and 16 bases separated the two germline ends. DNA of the CDR3: TGTGCCAGCAGTCGCGACTCCAGCAGGGCTGAAGCTTTCTTT. This sequence encodes CASSRDSSRAEAFF. Looking up the rest from reference TRBV2 and TRBJ1-1 gives the full variable domain: EPEVTQTPSHQVTQMGQEVILRCVPISNHLYFYWYRQILGQKVEFLVSFYNNEISEKSEIFDDQFSVERPDGSNFTLKIRSTKLEDSAMYFCASSRDSSRAEAFFGQGTRLTVV.